The 14 T cell receptor beta chains listed next were all sequenced from one sample in a study of regulatory T cells in long-lasting Graves disease. TCR beta libraries were built with iRepertoire HTBI primers and Arm-PCR of CDR3 regions. TCRdb fed the multiplex PCR reads into MiXCR, producing one record per CDR3 protein. This sample has about half a million distinct CDR3 sequences, with around 13% found just once. The time point denotes: newly diagnosed GD, antithyroid drugs for less than 3 months. The TCR library was made from RNA that had been extracted from PBMCs in TRIzol. These records were also assigned to another study, of T cells in Graves' hyperthyroidism and ophthalmopathy.

The sample in question was peripheral blood mononuclear cells (PBMCs), obtained at new diagnosis, from a patient treated with antithyroid drugs. Every receptor here comes from a woman younger than 45 with Graves disease.

This clonotype was observed at least ten times. This sequence joins TRBV28 and TRBJ2-7; the match to TRBD1 covers 7 bases. Per the germline V gene, CDR1 is MDHEN and CDR2 is SYDVKM. This CDR3 is built from 13 residues. V was pared by 6 bases and J by 6 bases, with 8 bases of the junction left unmatched. The CDR3 DNA sequence: TGTGCCAGCAGCGAAGCGACAGGGCCCGAGCAGTACTTC. Translation: CASSEATGPEQYF. Filled out from reference TRBV28 and TRBJ2-7, the complete variable domain reads DVKVTQSSRYLVKRTGEKVFLECVQDMDHENMFWYRQDPGLGLRLIYFSYDVKMKEKGDIPEGYSVSREKKERFSLILESASTNQTSMYLCASSEATGPEQYFGPGTRLTVT.

This clonotype has ten or more counts. J is TRBJ1-5 and V is TRBV30; TRBD1 is a possible D gene (6 bases). The CDR3 totals 12 residues. The ends were cut back, 1 base at V and 11 bases at J, with 12 bases in the middle. Per germline, CDR1 GTSNPN and CDR2 SVGIG (reference sequence). The CDR3 reads CAWSAQGWTQHF. DNA of the CDR3: TGTGCCTGGAGTGCTCAGGGGTGGACCCAGCATTTT. The variable domain in full, completed from reference TRBV30 and TRBJ1-5, reads SQTIHQWPATLVQPVGSPLSLECTVEGTSNPNLYWYRQAAGRGLQLLFYSVGIGQISSEVPQNLSASRPQDRQFILSSKKLLLSDSGFYLCAWSAQGWTQHFGDGTRLSIL.

The J gene is TRBJ2-2, the V gene TRBV29-1; maybe TRBD1 (6 bases). Trimming removed 5 bases from V and 2 bases from J, with 12 bases in between. CDR1 is SQVTM, CDR2 ANQGSEA, per germline. The CDR3 totals 14 residues. In DNA, the CDR3 is TGCAGCGTTCTAGGACAGATCAACACCGGGGAGCTGTTTTTT. The encoded protein is CSVLGQINTGELFF.

This clonotype appeared a few times. A much larger clone differs by one base, so this may be a read error. V is TRBV20-1 and J is TRBJ1-1, with D perhaps matching TRBD1 (6 bases). The CDR3 is made up of 14 amino acids. The germline CDR1 and CDR2 sequences are DFQATT and SNEGSKA (reference sequence). Trimming left V 6 bases short and J 2 bases short, with 16 bases between. DNA for the CDR3: TGCAGTGCCAGTGGACCGGGGGCCAACACTGAAGCTTTCTTT. This encodes CSASGPGANTEAFF.

This clonotype was seen repeatedly, ten times or more. The chain's CDR3 is CASSDLYNEQFF. The CDR3 DNA reads as TGTGCCAGCTCAGACCTATACAATGAGCAGTTCTTC. The genes are TRBV18 and TRBJ2-1; D ambiguous. The germline V and J ends were trimmed by 5 bases and 4 bases, with 6 bases remaining between them. CDR1 KGHSH and CDR2 LQKENI come from the germline V gene. The CDR3 is 12 residues long.

This clonotype was seen at least ten times. The gene calls are TRBV7-2 and TRBJ2-5, with 10 bases matching TRBD2. This CDR3 has 16 residues. In germline, CDR1 is SGHTA, CDR2 FQGNSA. V dropped 2 bases and J dropped 3; count of bases not matched to a gene: 6. The CDR3 reads CASSLNLAGAKETQYF. As DNA, the CDR3 is TGTGCCAGCAGCTTAAATCTAGCGGGAGCGAAAGAGACCCAGTACTTC. Supplemented by reference TRBV7-2 and TRBJ2-5, the full variable domain reads GAGVSQSPSNKVTEKGKDVELRCDPISGHTALYWYRQSLGQGLEFLIYFQGNSAPDKSGLPSDRFSAERTGGSVSTLTIQRTQQEDSAVYLCASSLNLAGAKETQYFGPGTRLLVL.

This clonotype was counted many times. This chain links TRBV20-1 with TRBJ1-4, with 8 bases lining up with TRBD1. This CDR3 has 17 amino acids. In germline, CDR1 is DFQATT, CDR2 SNEGSKA (reference sequence). J lost 2 bases, V lost 1 base, and 9 bases had no gene match. The CDR3 loop is CSARGSGQAATNEKLFF. In DNA form, the CDR3 reads TGCAGTGCTAGAGGATCGGGACAGGCGGCCACTAATGAAAAACTGTTTTTT.

The chain carries TRBV5-4 and TRBJ2-5; weak D call: TRBD1 (6 bases). TRBJ2-1 explains the end of the DNA better; the J call may be wrong. Germline V gene lookup returns CDR1 SGHNT and CDR2 YYREEE (reference sequence). The CDR3 loop spans 14 amino acids. The CDR3 region has the DNA TGTGCCAGCAGCTTGGGGATACAGGGTGATGAGCAGTTCTTC. Translation: CASSLGIQGDEQFF.

On this clonotype itself: Being one base from a much bigger clone, this may be a read error. The CDR3 end shows no conserved phenylalanine or tryptophan, and so a read error is likely. The chain has TRBV9 and TRBJ1-5; D gene uncertain. CDR1 SGDLS and CDR2 YYNGEE come from the germline V gene. The CDR3 spans 13 residues. Trimming shortened V by 0 bases and J by 3 bases, and 4 bases separated the two germline ends. CDR3 residues: CASSVGDNQPQHS. CDR3 coding DNA: TGTGCCAGCAGCGTAGGAGACAATCAGCCCCAGCATTCT.

In regard to this clonotype: Being one base from a much bigger clone, this may be a read error. The chain recombines TRBV6-5 with TRBJ1-2; 8 bases are shared with TRBD1. The CDR3 totals 16 residues. Germline assignment: CDR1 MNHEY and CDR2 SVGAGI. J gave up 4 bases and V 1 base, and 8 bases lay outside the gene matches. Here the CDR3 reads CASSYLDRALGYGYTF. The CDR3 DNA reads as TGTGCCAGCAGTTACTTGGACAGGGCCCTCGGCTATGGCTACACCTTC.

This clonotype has a handful of counts. J is TRBJ1-5 and V is TRBV7-9; D unclear. CDR3 length: 14 residues. V lost 3 bases and J 0 bases, leaving 6 bases between the germline ends. Germline V gene sequence: CDR1 SEHNR, CDR2 FQNEAQ (reference sequence). The CDR3 nucleotides read TGTGCCAGCAGCTTCCCCGATAGCAATCAGCCCCAGCATTTT. Translating it yields CASSFPDSNQPQHF. Filled out from reference TRBV7-9 and TRBJ1-5, the complete variable domain reads DTGVSQNPRHKITKRGQNVTFRCDPISEHNRLYWYRQTLGQGPEFLTYFQNEAQLEKSRLLSDRFSAERPKGSFSTLEIQRTEQGDSAMYLCASSFPDSNQPQHFGDGTRLSIL.

The chain combines TRBV2 with TRBJ1-2, with 8 bases fitting TRBD1. The CDR3 totals 13 residues. CDR1 and CDR2 from the germline V gene are SNHLY and FYNNEI. The trim removed 5 bases at V and 6 bases at J, leaving 5 bases unmatched. CDR3 region: CASSLDRENGYTF. DNA for the CDR3: TGTGCCAGCAGTCTGGACAGGGAGAATGGCTACACCTTC.

This clonotype has ten or more counts. The rearrangement uses TRBV6-2 or TRBV6-3 and TRBJ1-2, with 7 bases lining up with TRBD1. The CDR3 extends over 15 amino acids. Germline V gene sequence: CDR1 MNHEY, CDR2 SVGEGT. Trimming removed 5 bases from V and 8 bases from J; junction bases left unmatched: 14. The CDR3 is CASSPDRRHLEGYTF. In DNA form, the CDR3 reads TGTGCCAGCAGTCCGGACAGGAGGCATCTAGAGGGCTACACCTTC.

For the CDR3, the DNA is TGTGCCAGCAGCCCCCGGGACTCTCACTACGAGCAGTACTTC. Residues: CASSPRDSHYEQYF. V gene TRBV6-1 combines with J gene TRBJ2-7, with a possible D match to TRBD2 (6 bases). Germline V gene lookup returns CDR1 MNHNS and CDR2 SASEGT. Between the trimmed V and J ends, which lost 6 bases and 3 bases, there was a span of 15 bases. CDR3 length: 14 amino acids.